The TCR beta chain under discussion was sequenced for a study of CD8 T cells in ankylosing spondylitis. Study results and limitations: A TCR beta motif of several highly homologous variants seemed to mark ankylosing spondylitis blood.

TCRdb redid the calling of the 5' RACE reads with MiXCR, one entry per CDR3 protein. The table includes roughly 440,000 distinct CDR3 sequences, 15% to 20% detected once. Germline V gives CDR1 SGHRS, CDR2 YFSETQ. The CDR3 runs to 14 residues. Trimming removed 2 bases at V and 8 bases at J, with 13 bases between. In the case of this clonotype: The antigen remains undetermined.

V gene TRBV5-1 combines with J gene TRBJ1-4; no firm D call. The sequence came from a male donor with ankylosing spondylitis. Sequences were obtained from blood, either unsorted or a sorted T cell fraction (not recorded which). The CDR3 reads CASSLRAAGEKLFF. CDR3 nucleotides: TGCGCCAGCAGCTTACGGGCCGCGGGAGAAAAACTGTTTTTT.